The TCR beta chain under discussion was sequenced for a study of blood T cells in healthy people across ages. There are 15 residues in the CDR3. The germline V gene has CDR1 SNHLY and CDR2 FYNNEI. It was with a sample-barcoded 5' primer and a J-beta primer mix that a second PCR of roughly 7 to 12 cycles was run. Tags on each cDNA molecule came from a template-switch adaptor with 12 random nucleotides. TCRdb reprocessed the 5' RACE reads with MiXCR, giving one entry per CDR3 protein. This table holds over 600,000 distinct CDR3 sequences, about 47% found once. PBMCs were isolated at a quantity of at least 6 million per sample.

The chain carries TRBV2 and TRBJ2-7, with 7 bases aligning to TRBD2. The last part of the DNA fits TRBJ2-5 better; the J call may be wrong. The sample consisted of blood. This receptor was taken from an elderly man in good health. The CDR3 spells CASSAGLGGAETQYF. The CDR3 DNA reads TGTGCCAGCAGCGCTGGACTAGGAGGGGCAGAGACCCAGTACTTC.